This entry features one T cell receptor (beta chain) sequence. There is no known antigen for this receptor. No quality values exist for individual bases; no much larger clone is one base distant. TCRbeta CDR3 regions were amplified from genomic DNA by means of the immunoSEQ Assay, a bias-controlled multiplex PCR. From the authors' description of their analysis: The number of nucleated cells in each sample was estimated by amplification of reference gene primers within the assay. To quantify the absolute abundance of each unique TCRbeta CDR3 rearrangement, sequence reads were collapsed and filtered. Productive Simpson clonality was computed per sample as the square root of Simpson's diversity index over productive rearrangements. TCRdb provides this immuneACCESS table in a form limited to in-frame rearrangements. Some clones are lacking; in checked studies, under half of them reflect an unresolved V gene, and why the rest are absent is not known. V, J and clone size were drawn from that table, and D and trimming were deduced from the DNA. The sample profile shows some 250,000 clones; 70% to 90% of them were found once. 1.5% to 2% of the sample rests with the top ten.

These data belong to a study of blood T cell repertoires in COVID-19 (dated by TCRdb to about 2020). Describing the broader study: Samples from collaborators originated in the United States, Italy and Spain and spanned both the acute and convalescent phases of COVID-19. The prospective study material was composed of cDNA or gDNA derived from T cells, B-cell-depleted T cells, or PBMCs. Subjects who had been exposed to COVID-19, were actively infected with it, or had recovered from it provided the deeply sampled blood TCRbeta repertoires that made up the dataset. A freely available public database, intended as a resource for researchers studying the immune response to SARS-CoV-2, is where the repertoires were released. Samples were obtained from the ongoing ImmuneRACE study (first 160 participants) and from 1,254 subjects provided by 6 global collaborators. A de-identified subject ID, COVID-19 status, age in years and sex were almost always included in the sample metadata. Where available, HLA class I and class II types were taken from metadata supplied by the sample provider and were not determined by assay-based typing. What the research found in general, with its limitations: Clinical and demographic metadata were provided uncurated, with the amount varying by source and participant.

Participants in the prospective study were aged roughly 18 to 89 years, lived in 24 United States geographic areas, and enrolled through a virtual design. Cohort assignment in the prospective study relied on participant-reported clinical history from a screening survey and a study questionnaire. Recovered participants in ImmuneRACE Cohort 3 were defined as having two consecutive negative NP/OP PCR tests, clearance from a healthcare professional, or resolution of symptoms. In the prospective study, whole blood, serum and a nasopharyngeal or oropharyngeal swab were collected from each participant by mobile phlebotomists. Additional blood draws and questionnaires over an approximately two-month period could optionally be provided by prospective study participants. Prospective study blood samples were shipped either frozen or at room temperature before DNA extraction. According to the germline V gene, CDR1 reads MRHNA and CDR2 reads SNTAGT. Counted from cysteine to phenylalanine, this CDR3 has 15 amino acids. CDR3 DNA is the only sequence kept; it has 45 bases, read in frame from the first base. Trimmed from V: 4 bases; trimmed from J: 5 bases; junction bases lacking a gene match: 5.

This TCR came from a woman between 45 and 60 years old who had recovered from COVID-19. The V and J genes are TRBV6-4 and TRBJ2-2, and 9 junctional nucleotides match TRBD2. The specimen was PBMCs or T cells enriched from blood (not recorded which). The CDR3 corresponds to CASSAFAGGTGELFF. The DNA is as follows: TGTGCCAGCAGTGCGTTCGCGGGAGGGACCGGGGAGCTGTTTTTT.